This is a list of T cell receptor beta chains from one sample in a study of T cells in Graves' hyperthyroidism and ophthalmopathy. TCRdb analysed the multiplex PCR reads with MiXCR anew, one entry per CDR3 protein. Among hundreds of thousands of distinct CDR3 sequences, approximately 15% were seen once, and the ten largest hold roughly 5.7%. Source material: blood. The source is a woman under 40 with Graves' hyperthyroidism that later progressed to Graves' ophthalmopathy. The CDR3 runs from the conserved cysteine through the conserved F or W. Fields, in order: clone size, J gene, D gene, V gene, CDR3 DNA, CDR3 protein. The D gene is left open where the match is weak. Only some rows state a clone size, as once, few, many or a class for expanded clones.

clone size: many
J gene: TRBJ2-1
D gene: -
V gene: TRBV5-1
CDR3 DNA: TGCGCCAGCAGCCCGGACCCCTCCGTTGCTAATGAGCAGTTCTTC
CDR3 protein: CASSPDPSVANEQFF

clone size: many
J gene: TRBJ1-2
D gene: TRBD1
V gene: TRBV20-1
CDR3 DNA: TGCAGTGCTAGTAGCACGACAGGGGGATATGGCTACACCTTC
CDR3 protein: CSASSTTGGYGYTF

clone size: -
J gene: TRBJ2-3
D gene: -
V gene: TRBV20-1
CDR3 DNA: TGCAGTGCCGGCCGGGGTCCCGCGGGCACAGATACGCAGTATTTT
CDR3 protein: CSAGRGPAGTDTQYF

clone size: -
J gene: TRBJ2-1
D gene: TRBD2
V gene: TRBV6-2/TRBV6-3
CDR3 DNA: TGTGCCAGCAGTCCGCTGACTCCCGGACTAGCGGGAGGAGGCTATGAGCAGTTCTTC
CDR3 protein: CASSPLTPGLAGGGYEQFF

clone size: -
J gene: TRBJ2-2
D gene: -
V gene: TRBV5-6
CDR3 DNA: TGTGCCAGCAGCTTGAAGGGACACGGGGAGCTGTTTTTT
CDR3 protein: CASSLKGHGELFF

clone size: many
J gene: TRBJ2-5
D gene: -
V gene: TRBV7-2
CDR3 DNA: TGTGCCAGCAGCCCCCAGAGGGAGACCCAGTACTTC
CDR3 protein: CASSPQRETQYF

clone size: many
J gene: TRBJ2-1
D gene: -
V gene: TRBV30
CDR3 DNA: TGTGCTTGGGGACAATACAATGAGCAGTTCTTC
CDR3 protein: CAWGQYNEQFF

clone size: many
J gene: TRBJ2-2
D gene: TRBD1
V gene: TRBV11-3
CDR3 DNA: TGTGCCAGCAGCAGACAGGGGACCACCGGGGAGCTGTTTTTT
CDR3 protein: CASSRQGTTGELFF

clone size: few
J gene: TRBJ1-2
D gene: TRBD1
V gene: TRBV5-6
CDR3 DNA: TGTGCCAGCAGGCCAACCGGGACAGGGTTCTATGGCTACACCTTC
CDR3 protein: CASRPTGTGFYGYTF

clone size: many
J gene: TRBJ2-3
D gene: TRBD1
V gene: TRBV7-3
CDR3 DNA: TGTGCCAGCAGCTCTACGACAGGGGGTTTCCTAGGCACAGATACGCAGTATTTT
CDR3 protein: CASSSTTGGFLGTDTQYF

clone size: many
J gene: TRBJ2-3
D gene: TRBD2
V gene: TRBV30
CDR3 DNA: TGTGCCTGGACTAGGACGGGGGGGACCAGCACAGATACGCAGTATTTT
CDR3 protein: CAWTRTGGTSTDTQYF

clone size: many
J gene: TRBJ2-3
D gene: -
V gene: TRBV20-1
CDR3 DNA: TGCAGTGCTAGAGACCCGAGCAAAGATACGCAGTATTTT
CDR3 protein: CSARDPSKDTQYF

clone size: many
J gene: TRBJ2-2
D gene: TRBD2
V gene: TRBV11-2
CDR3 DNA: TGTGCCAGCAGCTCACCAGGGGGACTAGCGGATTACACCGGGGAGCTGTTTTTT
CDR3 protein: CASSSPGGLADYTGELFF

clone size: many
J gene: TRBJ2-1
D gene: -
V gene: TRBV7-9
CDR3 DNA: TGTGCCAGCAGCCCCCCAGTAGGCGAGCAGTTCTTC
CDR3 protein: CASSPPVGEQFF

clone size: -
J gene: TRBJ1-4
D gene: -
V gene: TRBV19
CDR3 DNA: TGTGCCAGTAGTCTGTCGGGGGGGGCGCCTGAAAAACTGGTTTTT
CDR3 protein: CASSLSGGAPEKLVF

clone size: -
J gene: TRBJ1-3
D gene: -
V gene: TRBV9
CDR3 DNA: TGTGCCAGCAGCGCACCCCGGGGAGGGGACGGAGGCACCATATATTTT
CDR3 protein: CASSAPRGGDGGTIYF

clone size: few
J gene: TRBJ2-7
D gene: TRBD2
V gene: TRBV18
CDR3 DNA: TGTGCCAGCTCACCATCACGGACTAGCGGCTACGAGCAGTACTTC
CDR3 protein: CASSPSRTSGYEQYF

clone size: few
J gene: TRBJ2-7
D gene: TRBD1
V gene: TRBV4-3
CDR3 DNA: TGCGCCAGCAGCCAAGTAAGGGGACAGGGCTACGAGCAGTACTTC
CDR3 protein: CASSQVRGQGYEQYF

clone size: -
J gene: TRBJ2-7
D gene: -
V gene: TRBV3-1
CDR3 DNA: TGTGCCAGCAGCCAGCTACAGGGTGGTGAGCAGTACTTC
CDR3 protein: CASSQLQGGEQYF

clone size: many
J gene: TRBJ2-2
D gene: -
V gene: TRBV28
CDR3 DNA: TGTGCCAGCGAGGGGGGCGAATTTGATGGGTCCGGGGAGCTGTTTTTT
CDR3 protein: CASEGGEFDGSGELFF

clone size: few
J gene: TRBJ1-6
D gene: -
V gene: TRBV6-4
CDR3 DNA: TGTGCCAGCAGCCCTGGACGGGCTAGCTCCTATAATTCACCCCTCCACTTT
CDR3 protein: CASSPGRASSYNSPLHF

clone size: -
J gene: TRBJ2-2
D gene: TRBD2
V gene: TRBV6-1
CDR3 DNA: TGTGCCAGCAGGCGGGAGGGCCAAATCGGGGAGCTGTTTTTT
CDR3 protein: CASRREGQIGELFF

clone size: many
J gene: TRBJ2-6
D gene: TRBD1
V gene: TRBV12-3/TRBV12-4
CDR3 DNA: TGTGCCAGCATTCCCGGGACAGGGGTATCTGGGGCCAACGTCCTGACTTTC
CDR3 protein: CASIPGTGVSGANVLTF

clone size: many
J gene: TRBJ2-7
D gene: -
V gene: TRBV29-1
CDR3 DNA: TGCAGCGTTGTGGAGAGCAACTCCTACGAGCAGTACTTC
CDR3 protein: CSVVESNSYEQYF

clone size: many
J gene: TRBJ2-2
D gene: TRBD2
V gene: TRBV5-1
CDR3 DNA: TGCGCCAGCAGTCCGGGAGCGGGAGGGATCACCGGGGAGCTGTTTTTT
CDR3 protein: CASSPGAGGITGELFF

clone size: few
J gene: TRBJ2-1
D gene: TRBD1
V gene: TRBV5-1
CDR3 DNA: TGCGCCAGCATAGGGGGACAGTCCACGGACTACAATGAGCAGTTCTTC
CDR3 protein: CASIGGQSTDYNEQFF

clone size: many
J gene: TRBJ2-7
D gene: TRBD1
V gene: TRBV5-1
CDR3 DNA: TGCGCCAGCAGCTTGGGGGACAGAGGGCAGTACTTC
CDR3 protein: CASSLGDRGQYF

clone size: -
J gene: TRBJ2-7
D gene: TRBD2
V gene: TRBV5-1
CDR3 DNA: TGCGCCAGCAGCGCCGCCCGGGGGGGAGAGCAGTACTTC
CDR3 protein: CASSAARGGEQYF

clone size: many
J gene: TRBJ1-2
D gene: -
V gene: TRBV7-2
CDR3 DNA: TGTGCCAGCAGCTTAGGGCCAGGGCTTTCTAACTATGGCTACACCTTC
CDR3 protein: CASSLGPGLSNYGYTF

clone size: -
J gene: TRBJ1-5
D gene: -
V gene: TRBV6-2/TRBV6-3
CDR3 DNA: TGTGCCAGCAGCCACACTGACCGTAATCAGCCCCAGCATTTT
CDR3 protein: CASSHTDRNQPQHF

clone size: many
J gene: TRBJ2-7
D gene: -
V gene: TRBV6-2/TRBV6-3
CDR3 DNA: TGTGCCAGCGAAACTACTAGTGCTTACGAGCAGTACTTC
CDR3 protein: CASETTSAYEQYF

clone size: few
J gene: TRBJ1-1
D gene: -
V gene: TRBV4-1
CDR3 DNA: TGCGCCAGCAGCCAAGTAGGCCGGACCCGCTCGAACACTGAAGCTTTCTTT
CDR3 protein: CASSQVGRTRSNTEAFF

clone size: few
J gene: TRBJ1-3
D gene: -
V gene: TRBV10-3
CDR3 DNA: TGTGCCACCACCCCGGGGCAGGGTGGAAACACCATATATTTT
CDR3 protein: CATTPGQGGNTIYF

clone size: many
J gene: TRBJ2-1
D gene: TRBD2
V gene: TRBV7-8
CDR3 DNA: TGTGCCAGCAGCTTAGTCGGACTAGCGGGATCTACGCCCAATGAGCAGTTCTTC
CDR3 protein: CASSLVGLAGSTPNEQFF

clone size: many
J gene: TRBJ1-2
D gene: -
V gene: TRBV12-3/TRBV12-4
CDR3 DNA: TGTGCCAGCAGTTTAGAGCCCCTTTGGGCAGGGTATGGCTACACCTTC
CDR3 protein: CASSLEPLWAGYGYTF

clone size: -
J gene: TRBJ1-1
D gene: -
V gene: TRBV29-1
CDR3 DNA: TGCAGCGCCCCTGGGGTCCTGAACACTGAAGCTTTCTTT
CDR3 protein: CSAPGVLNTEAFF

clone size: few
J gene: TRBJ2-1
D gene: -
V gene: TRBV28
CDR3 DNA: TGTGCCAGCAGTTCCGGACGCAATGAGCAGTTCTTC
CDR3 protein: CASSSGRNEQFF

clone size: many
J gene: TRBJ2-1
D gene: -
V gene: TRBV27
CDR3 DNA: TGTGCCAGCAGTTCCACCCTTAGCTCCTACAATGAGCAGTTCTTC
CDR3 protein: CASSSTLSSYNEQFF

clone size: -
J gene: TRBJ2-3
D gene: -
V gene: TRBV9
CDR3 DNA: TGTGCCAGCAGCGTAGAGAGAGATACGCAGTATTTT
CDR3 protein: CASSVERDTQYF

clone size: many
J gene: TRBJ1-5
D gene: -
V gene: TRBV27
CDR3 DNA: TGTGCCAGCAGACCCGGGCGTTCCTCGCCCCAGCATTTT
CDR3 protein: CASRPGRSSPQHF

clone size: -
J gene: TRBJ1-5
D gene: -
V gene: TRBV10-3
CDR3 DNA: TGTGCCATCAGAGATCGAGGGGGAATCGATCAGCCCCAGCATTTT
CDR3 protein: CAIRDRGGIDQPQHF

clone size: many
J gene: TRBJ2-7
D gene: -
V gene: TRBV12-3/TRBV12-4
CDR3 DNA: TGTGCCAGCAGTTTAGCGGGCCCACTTTCCTACGAGCAGTACTTC
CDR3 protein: CASSLAGPLSYEQYF